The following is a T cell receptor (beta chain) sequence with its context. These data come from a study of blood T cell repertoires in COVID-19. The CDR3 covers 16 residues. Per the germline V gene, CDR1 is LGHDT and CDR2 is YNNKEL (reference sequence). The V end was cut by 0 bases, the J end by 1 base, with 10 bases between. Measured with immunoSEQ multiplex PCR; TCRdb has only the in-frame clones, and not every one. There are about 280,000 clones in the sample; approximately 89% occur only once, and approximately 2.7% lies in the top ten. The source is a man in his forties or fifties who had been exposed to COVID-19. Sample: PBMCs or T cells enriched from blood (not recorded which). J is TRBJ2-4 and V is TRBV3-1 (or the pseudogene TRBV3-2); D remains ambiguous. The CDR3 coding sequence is TGTGCCAGCAGCCAAGATCTAAAGGAGGCCAAAAACATTCAGTACTTC. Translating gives CASSQDLKEAKNIQYF.